This TCR beta chain was captured by sequencing in a study of blood T cell repertoires in COVID-19. Those enrolled, adults aged roughly 18 to 90 years, came from around 25 US areas. Clinical history as reported by participants underpinned cohort assignment. Two negative PCRs, clearance, or symptom resolution characterized the recovered Cohort 3 donors. V was clipped by 1 base and J by 5 bases, with 8 bases between them. CDR3 length equals 13 residues. Germline assignment: CDR1 LGHDT and CDR2 YNNKEL (reference sequence). The repertoire was sequenced with immunoSEQ multiplex PCR; TCRdb's copy has only in-frame clones and lacks some. The sample has over 200,000 clones, about 84% seen once. In this sample, this clone turned up once.

The receptor was derived from a man aged 55 to 70 who had recovered from COVID-19. The V gene is TRBV3-1 (or the pseudogene TRBV3-2), the J gene TRBJ1-1, with D maybe TRBD1 (5 bases). The specimen sequenced was PBMCs or T cells enriched from blood (not recorded which). The CDR3 coding sequence is TGTGCCAGCAGCCAAGCAGGGATAACTGAAGCTTTCTTT. This encodes CASSQAGITEAFF.